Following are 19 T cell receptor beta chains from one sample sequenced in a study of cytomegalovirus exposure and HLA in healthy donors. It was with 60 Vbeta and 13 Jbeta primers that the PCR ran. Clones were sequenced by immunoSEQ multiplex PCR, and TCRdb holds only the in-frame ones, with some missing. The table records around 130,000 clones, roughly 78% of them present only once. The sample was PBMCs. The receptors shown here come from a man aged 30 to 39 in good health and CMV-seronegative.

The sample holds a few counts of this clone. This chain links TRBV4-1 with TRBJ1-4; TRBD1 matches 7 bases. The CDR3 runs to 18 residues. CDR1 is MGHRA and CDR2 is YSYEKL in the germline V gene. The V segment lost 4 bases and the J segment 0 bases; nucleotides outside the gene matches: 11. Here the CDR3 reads CASSRGYIQGATNEKLFF. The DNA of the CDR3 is TGCGCCAGCAGCCGAGGCTACATCCAGGGGGCAACTAATGAAAAACTGTTTTTT.

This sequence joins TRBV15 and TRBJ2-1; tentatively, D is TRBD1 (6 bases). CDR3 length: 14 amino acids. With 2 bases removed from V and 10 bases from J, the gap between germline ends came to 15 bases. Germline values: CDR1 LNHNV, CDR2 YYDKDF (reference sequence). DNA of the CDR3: TGTGCCACCAGCAGAACAATCCAGGGGTACGAGCAGTTCTTC. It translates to CATSRTIQGYEQFF.

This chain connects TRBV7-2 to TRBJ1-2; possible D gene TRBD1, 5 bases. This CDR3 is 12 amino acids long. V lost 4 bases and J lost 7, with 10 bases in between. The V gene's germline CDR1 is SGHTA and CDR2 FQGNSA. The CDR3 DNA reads TGTGCCAGCAGCTCCCAGGGATCTGGCTACACCTTC. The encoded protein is CASSSQGSGYTF. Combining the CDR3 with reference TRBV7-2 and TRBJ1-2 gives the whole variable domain GAGVSQSPSNKVTEKGKDVELRCDPISGHTALYWYRQSLGQGLEFLIYFQGNSAPDKSGLPSDRFSAERTGGSVSTLTIQRTQQEDSAVYLCASSSQGSGYTFGSGTRLTVV.

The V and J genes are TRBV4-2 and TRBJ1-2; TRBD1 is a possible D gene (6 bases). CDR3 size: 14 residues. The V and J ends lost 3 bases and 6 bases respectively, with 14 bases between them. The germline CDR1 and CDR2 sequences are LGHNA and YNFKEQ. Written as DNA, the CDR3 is TGTGCCAGCAGCCATGAACAGGGAACGAATGGCTACACCTTC. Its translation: CASSHEQGTNGYTF.

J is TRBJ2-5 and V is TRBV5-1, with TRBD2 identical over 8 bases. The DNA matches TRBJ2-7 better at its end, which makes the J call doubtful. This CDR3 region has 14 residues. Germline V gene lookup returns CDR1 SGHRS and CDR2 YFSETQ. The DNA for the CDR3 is TGCGCCAGCAGCTTGGGCGGGGGGATCTACGAGCAGTACTTC. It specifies CASSLGGGIYEQYF.

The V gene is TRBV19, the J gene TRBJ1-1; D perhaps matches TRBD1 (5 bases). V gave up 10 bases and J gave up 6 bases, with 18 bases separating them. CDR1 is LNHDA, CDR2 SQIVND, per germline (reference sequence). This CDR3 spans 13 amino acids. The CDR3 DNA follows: TGTGCCACCTTCACCTCAGGGAGGGCTGAAGCTTTCTTT. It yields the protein CATFTSGRAEAFF. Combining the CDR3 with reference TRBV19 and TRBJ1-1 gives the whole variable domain DGGITQSPKYLFRKEGQNVTLSCEQNLNHDAMYWYRQDPGQGLRLIYYSQIVNDFQKGDIAEGYSVSREKKESFPLTVTSAQKNPTAFYLCATFTSGRAEAFFGQGTRLTVV.

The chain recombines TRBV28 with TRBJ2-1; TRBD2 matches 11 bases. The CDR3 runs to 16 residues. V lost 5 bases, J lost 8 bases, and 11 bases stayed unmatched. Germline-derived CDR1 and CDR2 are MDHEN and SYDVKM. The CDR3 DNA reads TGTGCCAGCAGTGGAGCGACTAGCGGGAAAGAATATGAGCAGTTCTTC. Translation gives CASSGATSGKEYEQFF.

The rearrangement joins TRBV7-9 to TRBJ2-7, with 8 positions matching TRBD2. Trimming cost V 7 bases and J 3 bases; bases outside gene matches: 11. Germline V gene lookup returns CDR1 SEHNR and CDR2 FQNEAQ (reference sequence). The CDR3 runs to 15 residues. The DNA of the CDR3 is TGTGCCAGCACCCCCGGGGGGGGACGGGGCTACGAGCAGTACTTC. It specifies CASTPGGGRGYEQYF.

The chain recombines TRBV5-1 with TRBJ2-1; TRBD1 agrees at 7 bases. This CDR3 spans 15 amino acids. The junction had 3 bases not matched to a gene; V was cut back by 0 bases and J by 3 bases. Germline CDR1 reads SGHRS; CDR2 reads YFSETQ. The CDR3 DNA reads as TGCGCCAGCAGCTTGGCGGCAGGGGGCTACAATGAGCAGTTCTTC. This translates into CASSLAAGGYNEQFF.

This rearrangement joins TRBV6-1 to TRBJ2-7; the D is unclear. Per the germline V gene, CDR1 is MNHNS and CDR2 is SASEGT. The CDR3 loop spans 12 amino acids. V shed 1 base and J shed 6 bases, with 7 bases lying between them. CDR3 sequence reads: CASSEGPGEQYF. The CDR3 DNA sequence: TGTGCCAGCAGTGAAGGTCCAGGCGAGCAGTACTTC.

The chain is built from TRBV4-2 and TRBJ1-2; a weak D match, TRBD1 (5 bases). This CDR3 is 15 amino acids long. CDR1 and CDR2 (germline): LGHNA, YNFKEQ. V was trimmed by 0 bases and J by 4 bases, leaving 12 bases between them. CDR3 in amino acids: CASSQDTGRSYGYTF. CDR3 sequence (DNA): TGTGCCAGCAGCCAAGACACAGGACGGTCCTATGGCTACACCTTC.

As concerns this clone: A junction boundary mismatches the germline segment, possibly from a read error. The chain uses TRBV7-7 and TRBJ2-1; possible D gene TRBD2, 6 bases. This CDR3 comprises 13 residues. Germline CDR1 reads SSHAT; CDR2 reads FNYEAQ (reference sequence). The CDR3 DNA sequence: TGTGCTAGCAGCTTATCGGGGGAAGGTGAGCAGTTCTTC. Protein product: CASSLSGEGEQFF.

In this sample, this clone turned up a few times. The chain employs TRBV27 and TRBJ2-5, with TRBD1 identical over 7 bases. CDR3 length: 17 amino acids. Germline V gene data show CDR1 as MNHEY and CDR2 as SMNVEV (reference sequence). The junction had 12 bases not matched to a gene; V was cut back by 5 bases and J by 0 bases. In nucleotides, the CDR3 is TGTGCCAGCAGTCGCTGGATAGGGACAGTAGACCAAGAGACCCAGTACTTC. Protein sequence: CASSRWIGTVDQETQYF.

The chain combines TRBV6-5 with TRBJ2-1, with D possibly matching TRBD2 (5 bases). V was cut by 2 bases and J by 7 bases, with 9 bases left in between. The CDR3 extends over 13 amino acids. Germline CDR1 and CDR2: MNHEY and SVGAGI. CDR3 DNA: TGTGCCAGCAGTTACCCGGGAACGAATGAGCAGTTCTTC. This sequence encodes CASSYPGTNEQFF.

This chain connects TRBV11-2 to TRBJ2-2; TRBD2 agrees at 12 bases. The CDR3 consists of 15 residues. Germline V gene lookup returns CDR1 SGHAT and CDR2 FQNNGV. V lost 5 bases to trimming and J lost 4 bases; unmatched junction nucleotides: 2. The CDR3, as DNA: TGTGCCAGCAGCCTAGCGGGGGGGCCCACCGGGGAGCTGTTTTTT. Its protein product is CASSLAGGPTGELFF.

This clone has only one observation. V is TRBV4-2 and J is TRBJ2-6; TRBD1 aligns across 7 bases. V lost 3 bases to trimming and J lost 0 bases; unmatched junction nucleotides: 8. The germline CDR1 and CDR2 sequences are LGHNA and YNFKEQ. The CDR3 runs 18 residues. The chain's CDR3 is CASSHPGQADSGANVLTF. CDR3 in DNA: TGTGCCAGCAGCCACCCAGGACAGGCAGACTCTGGGGCCAACGTCCTGACTTTC.

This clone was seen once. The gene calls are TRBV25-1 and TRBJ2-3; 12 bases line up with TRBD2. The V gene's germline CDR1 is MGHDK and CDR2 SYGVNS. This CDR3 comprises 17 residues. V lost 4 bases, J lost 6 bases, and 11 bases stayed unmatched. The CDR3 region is CASSGASGRGSGDTQYF. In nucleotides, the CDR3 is TGTGCCAGCAGTGGGGCTAGCGGGAGGGGGAGTGGTGATACGCAGTATTTT.

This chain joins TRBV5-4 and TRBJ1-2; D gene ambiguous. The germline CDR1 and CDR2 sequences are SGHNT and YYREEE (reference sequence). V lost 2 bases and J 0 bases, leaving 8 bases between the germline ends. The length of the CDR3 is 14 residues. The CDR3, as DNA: TGTGCCAGCAGCTTAGGCGGGACTAACTATGGCTACACCTTC. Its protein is CASSLGGTNYGYTF.

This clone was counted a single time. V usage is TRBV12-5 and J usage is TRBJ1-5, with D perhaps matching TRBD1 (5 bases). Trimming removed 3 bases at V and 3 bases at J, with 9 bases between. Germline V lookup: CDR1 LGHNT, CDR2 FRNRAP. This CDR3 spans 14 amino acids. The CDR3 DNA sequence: TGTGCTAGTGGTTTTTGGGGGGTCAATCAGCCCCAGCATTTT. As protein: CASGFWGVNQPQHF.